Included here is one TCR beta chain sequence, with context. The data are from a study of radiotherapy plus CTLA-4 blockade in lung cancer. Sequencing was performed with immunoSEQ multiplex PCR; in TCRdb, only in-frame clones are kept and a portion is missing. The table lists over 60,000 clones, more than 75% of them singletons, with less than 0.9% in the top ten. The trim removed 4 bases at V and 8 bases at J, leaving 13 bases unmatched. CDR3 length: 16 amino acids. From germline, CDR1 is MGHRA and CDR2 YSYEKL. V is TRBV4-1 and J is TRBJ2-1, with 8 bases that match TRBD2. The TCR comes from a human donor with non-small cell lung cancer who had stable disease on radiotherapy plus ipilimumab. The sample consisted of peripheral blood, taken from a patient treated with radiotherapy plus ipilimumab. The CDR3 region has the DNA TGCGCCAGCAGCCCCGGAGCGGGAGCGGTTTTGGATGAGCAGTTCTTC. Translating gives CASSPGAGAVLDEQFF.